A selection of T cell receptor beta chains follows, all from one sample in a study of Ad26.COV2.S vaccination and SARS-CoV-2 variants. The data were produced by immunoSEQ multiplex PCR, yet TCRdb's version contains in-frame clones alone and is incomplete. The table shows 350,000 to 500,000 clones, with roughly 91% occurring only once. Sequences were derived from peripheral blood, sampled in a trial of Ad26.COV2.S vaccine versus placebo. These TCRs come from a person between 18 and 60 years old who received the Ad26.COV2.S COVID-19 vaccine or a placebo. Both conserved end residues are part of each CDR3. Size is omitted from some rows. Given values are once, few, many or a class for expanded clones.

V	J	size	CDR3
TRBV7-2	TRBJ2-7	once	CASSFRVENYEQYF
TRBV7-6	TRBJ2-6	-	CASSLMTGANVLTF
TRBV10-3	TRBJ1-5	-	CAIRAGLESNQPQHF
TRBV6-5	TRBJ2-4	-	CASRGQGGKNIQYF
TRBV28	TRBJ1-2	once	CASSSGQEVYTF
TRBV5-1	TRBJ2-3	-	CASKAGTSTDTQYF
TRBV25-1	TRBJ1-2	-	CASSDLGDGYTF
TRBV30	TRBJ2-7	-	CAWRPGQGSYEQYF
TRBV5-4	TRBJ2-1	-	CASSLANGWGQFF
TRBV6-5	TRBJ1-5	-	CAIDDPTGLQPQHF
TRBV13	TRBJ2-3	-	CASRYSAGLDRSDTQYF
TRBV5-6	TRBJ2-3	-	CASSWAGDTQYF
TRBV27	TRBJ2-3	-	CASSLSRVAGWDTQYF
TRBV28	TRBJ1-1	-	CASSFRDREYTEAFF
TRBV7-3	TRBJ2-1	-	CASSFPGQGHNEQFF
TRBV7-9	TRBJ2-1	-	CASSPKQPSGSYNEQFF
TRBV7-2	TRBJ1-3	once	CASSLGNSGNTIYF
TRBV28	TRBJ2-3	-	CASSLGASTNTQYF
TRBV7-8	TRBJ2-1	-	CASSLARSGSRNEQFF
TRBV27	TRBJ2-3	-	CASSFGTSVTDTQYF
TRBV5-6	TRBJ1-2	-	CASSLKAGYGYTF
TRBV2	TRBJ2-1	-	CASTLVLAGVGEQFF
TRBV19	TRBJ1-1	-	CASSSPAPGQGSTEAFF
TRBV28	TRBJ2-2	-	CASSLPGLAVPGELFF
TRBV29-1	TRBJ2-7	-	CSVGTPFGNYEQYF
TRBV4-1	TRBJ2-3	-	CASSPRADGNPTDTQYF
TRBV7-2	TRBJ2-1	-	CASSLVATGDPNEQFF
TRBV7-3	TRBJ2-3	-	CASSLQPPGASDTQYF
TRBV23-1	TRBJ1-1	-	CASSQSRGEQGATEAFF
TRBV7-2	TRBJ1-1	-	CASSLTGTTEAFF
TRBV29-1	TRBJ1-1	once	CSVGLGYQAFF
TRBV2	TRBJ2-4	-	CASTHSLAKNIQYF
TRBV19	TRBJ2-5	-	CASRGPIKETQYF
TRBV11-3	TRBJ2-3	-	CASSLGGDTITDTQYF
TRBV28	TRBJ2-3	once	CASSTDTDTQYF
TRBV6-2/TRBV6-3	TRBJ2-2	once	CASSLLSGAGELFF
TRBV19	TRBJ2-2	-	CASSIGLAGYTGELFF
TRBV28	TRBJ2-1	-	CASSLGGSSYNEQFF
TRBV2	TRBJ2-4	-	CASSPTGLNIQYF
TRBV19	TRBJ2-1	-	CASSPGLAVLSSYNEQFF
TRBV20-1	TRBJ2-1	-	CSASTYLSYNEQFF
TRBV30	TRBJ2-1	-	CAFNIRLAGVVDEQFF
TRBV25-1	TRBJ2-7	-	CASSATGSHEQYF
TRBV7-2	TRBJ1-3	-	CASSNPGQGFGNTIYF
TRBV5-6	TRBJ2-7	once	CASSLAKGLFYEQYF
TRBV11-2	TRBJ2-7	few	CASSLPGQGSYEQYF
TRBV7-7	TRBJ2-1	few	CASSWGLAGDNEQFF
TRBV9	TRBJ1-5	once	CASSVGIGSNQPQHF
TRBV11-2	TRBJ1-4	-	CASSPSGTTNEKLFF
TRBV7-4	TRBJ2-5	few	CASSSSPILPGTRRLKTQYF
TRBV5-6	TRBJ2-1	-	CASSPPSGTYDNEQFF
TRBV27	TRBJ2-3	-	CASKNSGSRADTQYF